One and the same sample provided the 30 T cell receptor beta chains below, sequenced in a study of early T cells in non-severe SARS-CoV-2 infection. Each CDR3 protein gets one entry after TCRdb re-called the 5' RACE reads with MiXCR. The sample has 60,000 to 75,000 distinct CDR3 sequences, approximately 12% seen once. Sequenced sample: whole blood. The receptors stem from an adult who was a healthcare worker with PCR-confirmed SARS-CoV-2 infection or an uninfected control (not recorded which).

In its sample, this clonotype was seen many times. The V gene is TRBV7-8, the J gene TRBJ2-5; TRBD1 is a possible D gene (6 bases). In germline, CDR1 is SGHVS, CDR2 FQNEAQ. This CDR3 contains 14 residues. V shed 3 bases and J shed 5 bases, with 13 bases lying between them. The DNA of the CDR3 is TGTGCCAGCAGCTTCCGGACAGTGGGTGAGACCCAGTACTTC. Protein sequence: CASSFRTVGETQYF. Complete variable domain (other parts from reference TRBV7-8 and TRBJ2-5): GAGVSQSPRYKVAKRGQDVALRCDPISGHVSLFWYQQALGQGPEFLTYFQNEAQLDKSGLPSDRFFAERPEGSVSTLKIQRTQQEDSAVYLCASSFRTVGETQYFGPGTRLLVL.

This clonotype turned up a few times. This chain joins TRBV7-9 and TRBJ2-3; TRBD2 matches at 10 bases. V was clipped by 0 bases and J by 6 bases; unmatched bases: 3. The germline V gene has CDR1 SEHNR and CDR2 FQNEAQ (reference sequence). CDR3 length: 15 amino acids. The CDR3 nucleotides read TGTGCCAGCAGCTTAGCAGATAGCGGGAGGGATACGCAGTATTTT. Residues: CASSLADSGRDTQYF.

In its sample, this clonotype was seen many times. This chain connects TRBV20-1 to TRBJ2-7, with D perhaps matching TRBD2 (5 bases). This CDR3 contains 13 residues. Germline assignment: CDR1 DFQATT and CDR2 SNEGSKA (reference sequence). Between the trimmed V and J ends, which lost 5 bases and 0 bases, there was a span of 11 bases. The CDR3 reads CSAGGYSSYEQYF. For the CDR3, the DNA is TGCAGTGCTGGCGGGTATAGCTCCTACGAGCAGTACTTC.

This clonotype was observed a few times. This rearrangement joins TRBV10-3 to TRBJ2-7; D may match TRBD1 or TRBD2 (5 bases each). Per the germline V gene, CDR1 is ENHRY and CDR2 is SYGVKD. Trimming cost V 0 bases and J 5 bases, with 11 bases left between them. The CDR3 length is 14 residues. The CDR3 region has the DNA TGTGCCATCAGTGAGTCTAGAGGGGTCCACGAGCAGTACTTC. Amino acids: CAISESRGVHEQYF.

The rearrangement links TRBV29-1 to TRBJ2-1, with a possible D match to TRBD2 (5 bases). The V end lost 3 bases, the J end lost 7 bases, and 7 bases lay between the germline ends. This CDR3 contains 11 residues. Germline values: CDR1 SQVTM, CDR2 ANQGSEA. CDR3 protein: CSVDSENEQFF. As DNA, the CDR3 is TGCAGCGTTGATAGCGAAAATGAGCAGTTCTTC.

With regard to this clonotype: A read error may produce the germline difference seen at one junction end. The gene calls are TRBV6-1 and TRBJ2-7, with D tentatively TRBD1 or TRBD2 (5 bases each). Looked up from germline, CDR1 is MNHNS and CDR2 is SASEGT. The CDR3 contains 11 residues. CDR3 sequence (DNA): TGTGCCAGCAGTGTTCCGGGGCCCGGAAACTTC. Translating gives CASSVPGPGNF.

This chain connects TRBV20-1 to TRBJ2-2; D is perhaps TRBD2 (6 bases). The V gene lost 0 bases and the J gene lost 2 bases, with 16 bases spanning the gap. CDR3 length equals 17 residues. The V gene's germline CDR1 is DFQATT and CDR2 SNEGSKA (reference sequence). Here the CDR3 DNA reads TGCAGTGCTAGAGATCGTGGGGGGAATGTAAACACCGGGGAGCTGTTTTTT. Amino acids: CSARDRGGNVNTGELFF.

This clonotype appeared a single time. The chain carries TRBV11-2 and TRBJ2-1; D gene unclear. Looked up from germline, CDR1 is SGHAT and CDR2 is FQNNGV. CDR3 size: 14 residues. V was pared by 0 bases and J by 11 bases, with 14 bases between. The CDR3 reads CASSLDRVDPKQFF. CDR3 sequence (DNA): TGTGCCAGCAGCTTAGATCGGGTGGACCCCAAGCAGTTCTTC.

The V and J genes are TRBV2 and TRBJ2-5; TRBD1 matches 10 bases. The V segment lost 2 bases and the J segment 4 bases; nucleotides outside the gene matches: 4. This CDR3 is built from 15 residues. The germline V gene has CDR1 SNHLY and CDR2 FYNNEI. The CDR3 loop is CASSEQWTGGETQYF. CDR3 in DNA: TGTGCCAGCAGTGAACAATGGACAGGGGGAGAGACCCAGTACTTC. Filled out from reference TRBV2 and TRBJ2-5, the complete variable domain reads EPEVTQTPSHQVTQMGQEVILRCVPISNHLYFYWYRQILGQKVEFLVSFYNNEISEKSEIFDDQFSVERPDGSNFTLKIRSTKLEDSAMYFCASSEQWTGGETQYFGPGTRLLVL.

This rearrangement joins TRBV11-2 to TRBJ2-1; TRBD2 agrees at 13 bases. Germline V gene lookup returns CDR1 SGHAT and CDR2 FQNNGV. The CDR3 has 16 amino acids. The V segment lost 1 base and the J segment 7 bases; nucleotides outside the gene matches: 4. In DNA form, the CDR3 reads TGTGCCAGCAGCTTAGGAGGACTAGCGGGAGTGAATGAGCAGTTCTTC. It is translated as CASSLGGLAGVNEQFF.

This clonotype showed up just a few times. The V call is TRBV20-1, the J call TRBJ2-5, with a weak D call TRBD2 (5 bases). Germline-derived CDR1 and CDR2 are DFQATT and SNEGSKA (reference sequence). V was shortened by 3 bases and J by 5 bases, with 7 bases between the two germline ends. This CDR3 has 11 amino acids. The CDR3 reads CSASRRETQYF. The CDR3 region has the DNA TGCAGTGCTAGTAGGAGGGAGACCCAGTACTTC.

CDR3 sequence: CSVDGTGVETQYF. The CDR3 DNA reads as TGCAGCGTTGACGGGACAGGGGTTGAGACCCAGTACTTC. The gene calls are TRBV29-1 and TRBJ2-5, with 10 bases fitting TRBD1. Germline V CDR1 and CDR2: SQVTM, ANQGSEA. The CDR3 has 13 amino acids. V shed 3 bases, J shed 5 bases, and the junction held 3 bases outside the gene matches.

The chain recombines TRBV13 with TRBJ2-7; TRBD2 aligns across 9 bases. The trim removed 5 bases at V and 5 bases at J, leaving 10 bases unmatched. The CDR3 extends over 15 amino acids. Germline assignment: CDR1 PRHDT and CDR2 FYEKMQ (reference sequence). The CDR3 spells CASSTLSGRFNEQYF. CDR3 nucleotide sequence: TGTGCCAGCAGCACTCTTAGCGGGAGATTCAACGAGCAGTACTTC.

The rearrangement uses TRBV5-1 and TRBJ2-1; possible D gene TRBD1, 5 bases. Germline values: CDR1 SGHRS, CDR2 YFSETQ. Between the trimmed V and J ends, which lost 4 bases and 7 bases, there was a span of 18 bases. The length of the CDR3 is 15 residues. The DNA of the CDR3 is TGCGCCAGCAGCCATAGACAGACGTCTAGGAATGAGCAGTTCTTC. This sequence encodes CASSHRQTSRNEQFF.

This clonotype was detected a few times. V gene TRBV6-1 combines with J gene TRBJ2-7; D may be TRBD1 or TRBD2 (5 bases each). This CDR3 is 14 amino acids long. Trimming removed 0 bases at V and 9 bases at J, with 15 bases between. Per the germline V gene, CDR1 is MNHNS and CDR2 is SASEGT. DNA for the CDR3: TGTGCCAGCAGTGAAGCGGGGACCAGGCCCCGGCAGTACTTC. Protein product: CASSEAGTRPRQYF.

In its sample, this clonotype was seen many times. This sequence joins TRBV11-2 and TRBJ2-7; D gene unclear. CDR3 size: 13 residues. Germline lookup yields CDR1 SGHAT and CDR2 FQNNGV. Trimming took 5 bases from V and 2 from J, leaving 10 bases between them. The DNA of the CDR3 is TGTGCCAGCAGCAAATTTTGGACCTACGAGCAGTACTTC. Its protein product is CASSKFWTYEQYF.

This clonotype was counted a few times. The V and J genes are TRBV12-3 or TRBV12-4 and TRBJ2-1, with 7 bases matching TRBD1. There are 15 residues in the CDR3. Germline trimming cut 1 base from V and 5 bases from J; bases unmatched to any gene: 5. The CDR3 sequence is CASSLGGTVNNEQFF. CDR3 nucleotides: TGTGCCAGCAGTTTAGGAGGGACAGTAAACAATGAGCAGTTCTTC.

In this sample, this clonotype turned up many times. V gene TRBV7-2 combines with J gene TRBJ2-1; D tentatively fits TRBD1 or TRBD2 (5 bases each). The CDR3 runs to 14 residues. Germline CDR1 is SGHTA and CDR2 is FQGNSA. Deletions cut 5 bases from V and 10 bases from J, with 18 bases between. CDR3 in DNA: TGTGCCAGCAGCACTGGGACCATTTTGGAAGAGCAGTTCTTC. Translation: CASSTGTILEEQFF.

This clonotype was seen ten or more times. In nucleotides, the CDR3 is TGTGCCACCAGTCGATTCCAGGGACTAGCGGGAGGTGACACCGGGGAGCTGTTTTTT. Translating gives CATSRFQGLAGGDTGELFF. The rearrangement links TRBV24-1 to TRBJ2-2; 15 bases map to TRBD2. Germline lookup yields CDR1 KGHDR and CDR2 SFDVKD. The V and J ends lost 6 bases and 3 bases, in that order; junction bases with no gene match: 10. The CDR3 runs 19 residues.

This clonotype has a handful of counts. J is TRBJ2-7 and V is TRBV20-1, with D unresolved. The CDR3 has 14 residues. Germline V gives CDR1 DFQATT, CDR2 SNEGSKA (reference sequence). The V and J ends lost 0 bases and 5 bases respectively, with 14 bases between them. CDR3 protein: CSARDRLVRHEQYF. In DNA, the CDR3 is TGCAGTGCTAGAGACCGGTTGGTACGACACGAGCAGTACTTC.

This chain uses TRBV6-5 with TRBJ2-1; 8 nucleotides align to TRBD1. J gave up 4 bases and V 6 bases, and 5 bases lay outside the gene matches. Germline V gene lookup returns CDR1 MNHEY and CDR2 SVGAGI. CDR3 size: 14 residues. The CDR3 DNA reads TGTGCCAGCAGAGTTGGACAGGGATACAATGAGCAGTTCTTC. This encodes CASRVGQGYNEQFF.

This clonotype showed up many times. The rearrangement joins TRBV30 to TRBJ1-1; no clear D. CDR3 length: 14 amino acids. V lost 5 bases to trimming and J lost 4 bases, with 17 bases between them. Looked up from germline, CDR1 is GTSNPN and CDR2 is SVGIG (reference sequence). CDR3 loop: CAWGSAGSLTEAFF. CDR3 DNA: TGTGCCTGGGGATCTGCGGGTTCACTCACTGAAGCTTTCTTT.

The DNA for the CDR3 is TGTGCCAGCAGCCCGGACGACGGGAGTCGGCCGTACGAGCAGTACTTC. It encodes CASSPDDGSRPYEQYF. This rearrangement joins TRBV4-2 to TRBJ2-7, with D possibly matching TRBD2 (6 bases). The germline V and J ends were trimmed by 4 bases and 4 bases, with 20 bases remaining between them. The CDR3 sequence is 16 residues long. In germline, CDR1 is LGHNA, CDR2 YNFKEQ.

The gene calls are TRBV12-3 or TRBV12-4 and TRBJ2-2, with a possible D match to TRBD1 (5 bases). The CDR3 is 14 amino acids. The V gene lost 7 bases and the J gene lost 3 bases, with 12 bases spanning the gap. The chain's CDR3 is CASTKAGYTGELFF. Written as DNA, the CDR3 is TGTGCCAGCACCAAGGCAGGGTACACCGGGGAGCTGTTTTTT.

This clonotype has more than one count but fewer than ten. The chain combines TRBV18 with TRBJ2-7; 12 nucleotides match TRBD1. The germline CDR1 and CDR2 sequences are KGHSH and LQKENI. This CDR3 comprises 16 residues. The V gene end was trimmed by 2 bases and the J gene end by 6 bases; junction bases not matched to a gene: 8. The DNA for the CDR3 is TGTGCCAGCTCACCAGGGACAGGGGGCGCGGGGCGCGAGCAGTACTTC. Translation gives CASSPGTGGAGREQYF.

The rearrangement uses TRBV5-1 and TRBJ2-7; D is unresolved. Looked up from germline, CDR1 is SGHRS and CDR2 is YFSETQ. The CDR3 runs to 12 residues. With 3 bases removed from V and 0 bases from J, the gap between germline ends came to 4 bases. CDR3 sequence (DNA): TGCGCCAGCAGCTCGAACTCCTACGAGCAGTACTTC. Translation gives CASSSNSYEQYF.

A few counts support this clonotype. The V gene is TRBV10-1, the J gene TRBJ2-7; 14 bases map to TRBD2. Germline V gene lookup returns CDR1 WNHNN and CDR2 SYGVQD (reference sequence). CDR3 length: 15 residues. V lost 0 bases, J lost 6 bases, and 1 base stayed unmatched. The CDR3 here is CASSESGTSGSEQYF. For the CDR3, the DNA is TGCGCCAGCAGTGAGTCAGGGACTAGCGGGAGCGAGCAGTACTTC.

There are a few counts of this clonotype. The gene calls are TRBV7-6 and TRBJ2-3, with 11 bases lining up with TRBD2. Germline lookup yields CDR1 SGHVS and CDR2 FNYEAQ. J was trimmed by 2 bases and V by 2 bases; bases with no gene match: 3. CDR3 length: 16 residues. The CDR3 sequence is CASSLMGLAATDTQYF. The CDR3 nucleotides are TGTGCCAGCAGCTTAATGGGACTAGCGGCCACAGATACGCAGTATTTT.

The chain couples TRBV2 to TRBJ1-5, with D unclear. Germline V lookup: CDR1 SNHLY, CDR2 FYNNEI. V was cut by 6 bases and J by 6 bases, with 9 bases left in between. The CDR3 sequence is 12 residues long. The DNA of the CDR3 is TGTGCCAGCAGAGGTGGCGTTCAGCCCCAGCATTTT. Translation: CASRGGVQPQHF.

The chain has TRBV27 and TRBJ2-2; 9 bases agree with TRBD1. This CDR3 region has 16 residues. Germline CDR1 MNHEY, CDR2 SMNVEV (reference sequence). V lost 2 bases to trimming and J lost 6 bases; unmatched junction nucleotides: 7. CDR3 residues: CASSLGSQGAPGELFF. The CDR3 region has the DNA TGTGCCAGCAGTTTAGGGTCACAGGGGGCCCCCGGGGAGCTGTTTTTT.